The 18 T cell receptor beta chains below all came from one sample that was sequenced in a study of OX40 agonist ivuxolimab in advanced cancers. Sequencing used immunoSEQ multiplex PCR; TCRdb keeps in-frame clones, though not all of them. The profile shows some 30,000 clones, roughly 80% of them singletons. The specimen was CD4+ or CD8+ T cells sorted from blood, collected in a trial of the OX40 agonist ivuxolimab. These receptors were taken from an adult with an advanced solid tumor such as melanoma, head and neck, liver or kidney cancer.

The chain uses TRBV11-2 and TRBJ1-2; 10 nucleotides align to TRBD1. CDR1 and CDR2 (germline): SGHAT, FQNNGV. The CDR3 is 17 amino acids. V lost 0 bases to trimming and J lost 4 bases; unmatched junction nucleotides: 8. CDR3 region: CASSLEGDRGGFYGYTF. CDR3 nucleotides: TGTGCCAGCAGCTTAGAGGGGGACAGGGGCGGATTCTATGGCTACACCTTC.

This chain joins TRBV10-3 and TRBJ1-1; the D gene is possibly TRBD1 (5 bases). This CDR3 contains 13 residues. V was shortened by 2 bases and J by 10 bases, with 14 bases between the two germline ends. CDR1 ENHRY and CDR2 SYGVKD come from the germline V gene. In DNA form, the CDR3 reads TGTGCCATCAGTGAGCCAGATCGGGGGGGAGCTTTCTTT. Its protein product is CAISEPDRGGAFF.

V usage is TRBV6-6 and J usage is TRBJ1-5; D ambiguous. The CDR3 length is 16 residues. Deletions cut 0 bases from V and 1 base from J, with 10 bases between. Germline assignment: CDR1 MNHNY and CDR2 SVGAGI (reference sequence). For the CDR3, the DNA is TGTGCCAGCAGTTACTCGGTCGGATGGAGCAATCAGCCCCAGCATTTT. Amino acid sequence: CASSYSVGWSNQPQHF.

The chain combines TRBV6-5 with TRBJ1-1, with D tentatively TRBD1 (5 bases). The CDR3 loop spans 14 amino acids. The V and J ends lost 2 bases and 1 base respectively, with 8 bases between them. Germline V gene lookup returns CDR1 MNHEY and CDR2 SVGAGI. CDR3 DNA: TGTGCCAGCAGTTACGGGGCGGGGAACACTGAAGCTTTCTTT. It translates to CASSYGAGNTEAFF.

The table lists this clone with a few counts. The chain is built from TRBV7-9 and TRBJ1-2, with D unresolved. Germline V gives CDR1 SEHNR, CDR2 FQNEAQ (reference sequence). V dropped 8 bases and J dropped 3 bases, with 13 bases sitting between them. The CDR3 consists of 13 residues. This CDR3 reads CASGWARDYGYTF. DNA of the CDR3: TGTGCCAGCGGATGGGCCCGGGACTATGGCTACACCTTC.

This clone was observed a few times. CDR3 DNA sequence: TGTGCCAGTAGTATCCAGGGCGACGTTTTTTATGGCTACACCTTC. This encodes CASSIQGDVFYGYTF. The V call is TRBV19, the J call TRBJ1-2; tentative D call: TRBD1 (5 bases). The V and J ends lost 3 bases and 5 bases respectively, with 16 bases between them. CDR3 length: 15 residues. Germline CDR1 and CDR2: LNHDA and SQIVND (reference sequence).

The J gene is TRBJ2-1, the V gene TRBV9; D possibly matches TRBD1 or TRBD2 (7 bases each). V lost 0 bases and J lost 6, with 28 bases in between. Germline V gene sequence: CDR1 SGDLS, CDR2 YYNGEE. This CDR3 has 20 amino acids. The CDR3, as DNA: TGTGCCAGCAGCGTAGGGGTAGGGGGCGGCCCGGGACTACCGATCAATGAGCAGTTCTTC. This gives the protein CASSVGVGGGPGLPINEQFF.

This clone was recorded a few times. J is TRBJ1-2 and V is TRBV6-5, with TRBD1 matching over 9 bases. Trimming took 0 bases from V and 4 from J; bases not matched to a gene: 3. The CDR3 spans 15 residues. Germline CDR1 MNHEY, CDR2 SVGAGI. CDR3 residues: CASSYSTGGGYGYTF. In DNA form, the CDR3 reads TGTGCCAGCAGTTACTCGACAGGGGGGGGCTATGGCTACACCTTC.

The genes are TRBV28 and TRBJ2-7; D remains unclear. V lost 5 bases, J lost 11 bases, and 16 bases lay in between. Germline values: CDR1 MDHEN, CDR2 SYDVKM. This CDR3 has 12 amino acids. The CDR3 spells CASSEKNSREYF. For the CDR3, the DNA is TGTGCCAGCAGTGAAAAAAATTCTAGGGAGTACTTC.

The chain employs TRBV6-1 and TRBJ2-3; D is undetermined. Germline CDR1 MNHNS, CDR2 SASEGT. The germline V and J ends were trimmed by 3 bases and 3 bases, with 16 bases remaining between them. CDR3 size: 16 residues. The CDR3 DNA follows: TGTGCCAGCAGTGACCCCGGGCCCTTGAGTACAGATACGCAGTATTTT. Amino acids: CASSDPGPLSTDTQYF.

In this sample, this clone is medium-sized. The genes are TRBV19 and TRBJ1-2; D is uncertain. Trimming pared 7 bases from V and 9 bases from J, leaving 6 bases between. This CDR3 comprises 9 residues. Germline values: CDR1 LNHDA, CDR2 SQIVND (reference sequence). CDR3: CASIESYTF. The CDR3 coding sequence is TGTGCCAGTATAGAAAGCTACACCTTC.

This chain uses TRBV6-5 with TRBJ1-2; tentatively, D is TRBD1 (5 bases). This CDR3 region has 13 residues. Looked up from germline, CDR1 is MNHEY and CDR2 is SVGAGI. The germline V and J ends were trimmed by 6 bases and 3 bases, with 11 bases remaining between them. The CDR3: CASRQENDYGYTF. In nucleotides, the CDR3 is TGTGCCAGCAGACAGGAAAATGACTATGGCTACACCTTC.

This clone was picked up a small number of times. The chain links TRBV2 to TRBJ1-6; D uncertain. V lost 6 bases, J lost 7 bases, and 10 bases lay in between. CDR3 length: 13 residues. Germline CDR1 reads SNHLY; CDR2 reads FYNNEI. The CDR3 sequence: CASRAGFNSPLHF. CDR3 sequence (DNA): TGTGCCAGCAGAGCGGGGTTCAATTCACCCCTCCACTTT.

The gene calls are TRBV6-1 and TRBJ2-5; D gene unclear. This CDR3 is built from 13 residues. Germline V gene data show CDR1 as MNHNS and CDR2 as SASEGT. Trimming removed 2 bases at V and 5 bases at J, with 9 bases between. Here the CDR3 DNA reads TGTGCCAGCAGTGAAATGGGCGTCGAGACCCAGTACTTC. This encodes CASSEMGVETQYF.

This rearrangement joins TRBV7-8 to TRBJ2-3; no clear D gene. V was shortened by 3 bases and J by 0 bases, with 16 bases between the two germline ends. The CDR3 extends over 17 amino acids. In germline, CDR1 is SGHVS, CDR2 FQNEAQ. The CDR3 coding sequence is TGTGCCAGCAGCTTGCTTCCTCAGGTTTCTAGCACAGATACGCAGTATTTT. As protein: CASSLLPQVSSTDTQYF. Full variable domain (outside the CDR3, taken from reference TRBV7-8 and TRBJ2-3): GAGVSQSPRYKVAKRGQDVALRCDPISGHVSLFWYQQALGQGPEFLTYFQNEAQLDKSGLPSDRFFAERPEGSVSTLKIQRTQQEDSAVYLCASSLLPQVSSTDTQYFGPGTRLTVL.

This rearrangement joins TRBV2 to TRBJ1-1; unclear D gene. Germline CDR1 SNHLY, CDR2 FYNNEI. Trimming pared 0 bases from V and 1 base from J, leaving 6 bases between. The CDR3 totals 14 residues. CDR3 protein: CASSEAGENTEAFF. Here the CDR3 DNA reads TGTGCCAGCAGTGAAGCTGGGGAGAACACTGAAGCTTTCTTT.

This chain joins TRBV19 and TRBJ2-5, with D possibly TRBD2 on 5 matching bases. TRBJ2-7 explains the end of the DNA better; the J call may be wrong. The CDR3 runs to 14 residues. CDR1 LNHDA and CDR2 SQIVND come from the germline V gene (reference sequence). For the CDR3, the DNA is TGTGCCAGTAGTATAGGCCCAGCGGATTACGAGCAGTACTTC. It translates to CASSIGPADYEQYF.

J is TRBJ1-3 and V is TRBV28, with a weak D call TRBD1 (5 bases). Trimming removed 7 bases at V and 0 bases at J, with 13 bases between. The CDR3 loop spans 15 amino acids. The V gene's germline CDR1 is MDHEN and CDR2 SYDVKM. This CDR3 reads CASTQDTSSGNTIYF. The CDR3 nucleotides are TGTGCCAGCACGCAGGACACCTCCTCTGGAAACACCATATATTTT.